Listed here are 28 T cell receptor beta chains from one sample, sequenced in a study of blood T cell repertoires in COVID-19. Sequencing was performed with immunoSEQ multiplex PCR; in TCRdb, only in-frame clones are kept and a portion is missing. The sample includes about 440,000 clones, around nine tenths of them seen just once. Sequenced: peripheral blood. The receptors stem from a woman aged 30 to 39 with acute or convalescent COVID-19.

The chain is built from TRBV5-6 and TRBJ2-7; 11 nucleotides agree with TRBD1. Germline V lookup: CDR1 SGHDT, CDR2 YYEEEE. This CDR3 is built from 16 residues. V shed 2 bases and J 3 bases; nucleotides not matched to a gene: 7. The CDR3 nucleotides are TGTGCCAGCAGCTTTATCTCCGGGACAGGGGGCTACGAGCAGTACTTC. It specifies CASSFISGTGGYEQYF.

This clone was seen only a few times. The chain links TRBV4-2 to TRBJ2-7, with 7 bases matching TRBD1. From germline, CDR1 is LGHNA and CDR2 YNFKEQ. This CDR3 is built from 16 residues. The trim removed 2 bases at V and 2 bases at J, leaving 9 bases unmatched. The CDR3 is CASSQSDGQATYEQYF. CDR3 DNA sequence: TGTGCCAGCAGCCAATCCGACGGACAGGCGACCTACGAGCAGTACTTC.

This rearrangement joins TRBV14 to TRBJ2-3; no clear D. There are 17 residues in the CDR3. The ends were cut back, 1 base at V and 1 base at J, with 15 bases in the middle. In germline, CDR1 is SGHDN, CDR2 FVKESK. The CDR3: CASSQVSPPTGTDTQYF. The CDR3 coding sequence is TGTGCCAGCAGCCAAGTTTCCCCTCCAACGGGCACAGATACGCAGTATTTT.

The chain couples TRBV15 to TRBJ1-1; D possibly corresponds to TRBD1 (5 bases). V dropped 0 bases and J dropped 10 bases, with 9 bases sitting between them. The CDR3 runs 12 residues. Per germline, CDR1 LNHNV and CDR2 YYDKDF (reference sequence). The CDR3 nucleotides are TGTGCCACCAGCAGAGAGCAGGGAGGAGCTTTCTTT. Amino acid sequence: CATSREQGGAFF.

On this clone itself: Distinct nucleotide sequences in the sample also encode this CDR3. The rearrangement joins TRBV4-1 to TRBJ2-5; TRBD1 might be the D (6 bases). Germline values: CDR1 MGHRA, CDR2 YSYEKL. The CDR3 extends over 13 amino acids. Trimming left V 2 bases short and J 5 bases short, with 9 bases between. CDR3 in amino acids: CASSQLRGETQYF. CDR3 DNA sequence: TGCGCCAGCAGCCAACTTAGGGGGGAGACCCAGTACTTC.

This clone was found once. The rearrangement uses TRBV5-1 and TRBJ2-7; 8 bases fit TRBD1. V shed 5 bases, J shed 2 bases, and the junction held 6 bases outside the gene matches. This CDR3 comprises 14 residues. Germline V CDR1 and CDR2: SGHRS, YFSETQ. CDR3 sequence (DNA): TGCGCCAGCAGGCCGGGACAGGAAGCCTACGAGCAGTACTTC. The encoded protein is CASRPGQEAYEQYF.

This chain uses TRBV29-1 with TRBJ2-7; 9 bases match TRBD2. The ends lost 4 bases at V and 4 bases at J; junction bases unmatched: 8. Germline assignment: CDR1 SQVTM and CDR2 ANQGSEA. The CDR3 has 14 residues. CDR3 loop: CSVAAGGAAYEQYF. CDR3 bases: TGCAGCGTTGCTGCGGGGGGGGCTGCTTACGAGCAGTACTTC.

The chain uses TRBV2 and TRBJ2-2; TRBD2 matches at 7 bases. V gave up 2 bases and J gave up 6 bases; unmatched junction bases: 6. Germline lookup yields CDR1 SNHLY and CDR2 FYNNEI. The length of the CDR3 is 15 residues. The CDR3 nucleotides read TGTGCCAGCAGTGAACGCGGGGGAGGGGCCGGGGAGCTGTTTTTT. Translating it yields CASSERGGGAGELFF. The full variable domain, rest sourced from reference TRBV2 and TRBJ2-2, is EPEVTQTPSHQVTQMGQEVILRCVPISNHLYFYWYRQILGQKVEFLVSFYNNEISEKSEIFDDQFSVERPDGSNFTLKIRSTKLEDSAMYFCASSERGGGAGELFFGEGSRLTVL.

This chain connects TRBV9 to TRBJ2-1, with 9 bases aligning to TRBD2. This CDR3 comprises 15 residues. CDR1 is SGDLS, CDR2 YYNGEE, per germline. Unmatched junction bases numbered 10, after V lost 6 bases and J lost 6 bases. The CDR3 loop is CASTNSGGRGNEQFF. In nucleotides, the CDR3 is TGTGCCAGCACCAATAGCGGGGGCAGGGGCAATGAGCAGTTCTTC.

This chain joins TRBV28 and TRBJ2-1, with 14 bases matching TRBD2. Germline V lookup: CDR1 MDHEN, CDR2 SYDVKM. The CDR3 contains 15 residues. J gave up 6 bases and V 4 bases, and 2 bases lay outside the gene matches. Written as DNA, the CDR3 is TGTGCCAGCAGTTCAGGACTAGCGGGGGGCAATGAGCAGTTCTTC. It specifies CASSSGLAGGNEQFF. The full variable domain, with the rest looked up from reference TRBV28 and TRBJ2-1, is DVKVTQSSRYLVKRTGEKVFLECVQDMDHENMFWYRQDPGLGLRLIYFSYDVKMKEKGDIPEGYSVSREKKERFSLILESASTNQTSMYLCASSSGLAGGNEQFFGPGTRLTVL.

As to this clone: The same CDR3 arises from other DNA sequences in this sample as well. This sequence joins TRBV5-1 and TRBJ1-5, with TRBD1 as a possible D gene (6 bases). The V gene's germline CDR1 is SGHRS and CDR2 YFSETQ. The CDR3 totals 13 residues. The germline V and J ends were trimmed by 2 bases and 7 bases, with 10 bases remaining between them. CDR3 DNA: TGCGCCAGCAGCTTCGGCGGGGGCCAGCCCCAGCATTTT. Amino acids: CASSFGGGQPQHF.

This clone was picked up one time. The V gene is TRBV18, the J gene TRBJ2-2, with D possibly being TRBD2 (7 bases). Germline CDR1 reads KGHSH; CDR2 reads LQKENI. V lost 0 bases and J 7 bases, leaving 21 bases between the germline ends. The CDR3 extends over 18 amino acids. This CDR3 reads CASSPPVGGPESGGELFF. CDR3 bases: TGTGCCAGCTCACCACCGGTCGGGGGGCCCGAGTCGGGCGGGGAGCTGTTTTTT. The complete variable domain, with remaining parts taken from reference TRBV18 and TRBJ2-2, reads NAGVMQNPRHLVRRRGQEARLRCSPMKGHSHVYWYRQLPEEGLKFMVYLQKENIIDESGMPKERFSAEFPKEGPSILRIQQVVRGDSAAYFCASSPPVGGPESGGELFFGEGSRLTVL.

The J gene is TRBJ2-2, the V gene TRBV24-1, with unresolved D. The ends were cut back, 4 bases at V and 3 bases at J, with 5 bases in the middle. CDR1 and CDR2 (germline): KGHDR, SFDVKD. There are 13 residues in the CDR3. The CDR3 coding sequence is TGTGCCACCAGTGACTCCGACACCGGGGAGCTGTTTTTT. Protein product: CATSDSDTGELFF.

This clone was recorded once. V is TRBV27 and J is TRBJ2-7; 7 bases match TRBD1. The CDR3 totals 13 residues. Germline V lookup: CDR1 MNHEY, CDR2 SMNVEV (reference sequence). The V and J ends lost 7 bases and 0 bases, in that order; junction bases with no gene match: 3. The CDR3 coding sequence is TGTGCCAGCATGGGGACAGACTCCTACGAGCAGTACTTC. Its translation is CASMGTDSYEQYF.

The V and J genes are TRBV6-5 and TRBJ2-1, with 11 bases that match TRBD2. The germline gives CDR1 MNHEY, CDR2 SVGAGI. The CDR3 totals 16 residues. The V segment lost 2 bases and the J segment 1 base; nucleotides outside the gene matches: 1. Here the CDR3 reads CASSYASGGSYNEQFF. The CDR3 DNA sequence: TGTGCCAGCAGTTACGCTAGCGGGGGGTCCTACAATGAGCAGTTCTTC.

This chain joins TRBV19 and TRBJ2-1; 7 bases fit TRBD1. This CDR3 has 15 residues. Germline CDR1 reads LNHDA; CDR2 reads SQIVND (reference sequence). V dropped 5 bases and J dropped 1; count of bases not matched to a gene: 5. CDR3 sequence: CASSLPQGSYNEQFF. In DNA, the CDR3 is TGTGCCAGTAGTCTACCACAGGGGTCCTACAATGAGCAGTTCTTC.

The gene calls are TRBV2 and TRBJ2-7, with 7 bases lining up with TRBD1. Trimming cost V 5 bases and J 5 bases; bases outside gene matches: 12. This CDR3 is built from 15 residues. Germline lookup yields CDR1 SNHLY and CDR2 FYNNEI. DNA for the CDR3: TGTGCCAGCAGTAAAACAGGGGAGTGGTCCGACGAGCAGTACTTC. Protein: CASSKTGEWSDEQYF.

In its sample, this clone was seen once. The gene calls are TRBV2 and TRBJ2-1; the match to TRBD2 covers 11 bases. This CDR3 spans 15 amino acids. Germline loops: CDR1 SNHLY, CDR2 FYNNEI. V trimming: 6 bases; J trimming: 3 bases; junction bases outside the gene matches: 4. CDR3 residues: CASSATSGVYNEQFF. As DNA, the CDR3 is TGTGCCAGCAGCGCGACTAGCGGGGTCTACAATGAGCAGTTCTTC.

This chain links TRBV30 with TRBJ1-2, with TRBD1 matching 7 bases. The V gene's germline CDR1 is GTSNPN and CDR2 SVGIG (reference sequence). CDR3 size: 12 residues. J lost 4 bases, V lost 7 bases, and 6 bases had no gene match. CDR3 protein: CASSDRTYGYTF. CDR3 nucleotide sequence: TGTGCCTCCTCGGACAGGACCTATGGCTACACCTTC.

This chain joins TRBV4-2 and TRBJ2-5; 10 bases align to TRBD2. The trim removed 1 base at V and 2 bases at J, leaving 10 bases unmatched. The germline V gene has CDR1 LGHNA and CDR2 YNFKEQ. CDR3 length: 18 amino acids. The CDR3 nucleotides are TGTGCCAGCAGCCAAGCTGGCCCTAGCGGGGGTCATCAAGAGACCCAGTACTTC. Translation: CASSQAGPSGGHQETQYF.

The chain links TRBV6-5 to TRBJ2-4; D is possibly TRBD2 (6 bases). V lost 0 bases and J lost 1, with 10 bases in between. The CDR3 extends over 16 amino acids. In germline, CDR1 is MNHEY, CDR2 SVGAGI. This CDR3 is CASSYSEGSAKNIQYF. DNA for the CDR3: TGTGCCAGCAGTTACTCGGAGGGTTCGGCCAAAAACATTCAGTACTTC.

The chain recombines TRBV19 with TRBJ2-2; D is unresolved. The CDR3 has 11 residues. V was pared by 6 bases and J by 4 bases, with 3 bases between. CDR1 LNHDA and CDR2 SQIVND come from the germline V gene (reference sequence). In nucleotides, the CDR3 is TGTGCCAGTAGCTCCACCGGGGAGCTGTTTTTT. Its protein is CASSSTGELFF.

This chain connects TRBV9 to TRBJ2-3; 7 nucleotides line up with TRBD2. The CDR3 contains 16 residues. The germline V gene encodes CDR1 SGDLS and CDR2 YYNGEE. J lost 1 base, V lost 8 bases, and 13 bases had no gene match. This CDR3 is CASGSGLRGRTDTQYF. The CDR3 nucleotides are TGTGCCAGTGGATCGGGACTAAGGGGTCGCACAGATACGCAGTATTTT.

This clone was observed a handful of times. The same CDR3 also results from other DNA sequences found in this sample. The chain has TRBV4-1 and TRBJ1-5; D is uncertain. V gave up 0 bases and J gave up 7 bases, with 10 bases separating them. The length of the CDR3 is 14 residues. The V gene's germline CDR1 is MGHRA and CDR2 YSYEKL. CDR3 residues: CASSQDKGGQPQHF. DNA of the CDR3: TGCGCCAGCAGCCAAGATAAGGGAGGGCAGCCCCAGCATTTT.

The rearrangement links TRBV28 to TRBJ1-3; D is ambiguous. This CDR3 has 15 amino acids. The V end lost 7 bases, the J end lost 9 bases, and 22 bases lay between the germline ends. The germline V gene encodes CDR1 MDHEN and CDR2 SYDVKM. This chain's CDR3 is CASKSGGILRGTIYF. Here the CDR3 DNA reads TGTGCCAGCAAGAGTGGCGGAATATTACGGGGCACCATATATTTT.

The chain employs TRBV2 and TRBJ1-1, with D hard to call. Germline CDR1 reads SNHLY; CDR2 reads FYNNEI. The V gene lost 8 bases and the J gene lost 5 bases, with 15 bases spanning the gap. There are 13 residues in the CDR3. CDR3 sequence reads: CASSEGLRTEAFF. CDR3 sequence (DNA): TGTGCCAGCTCCGAGGGTTTGAGAACTGAAGCTTTCTTT.

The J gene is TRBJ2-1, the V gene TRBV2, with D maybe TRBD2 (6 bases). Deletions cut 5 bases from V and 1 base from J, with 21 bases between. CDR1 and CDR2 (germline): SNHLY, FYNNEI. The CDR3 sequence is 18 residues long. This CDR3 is CASSYQGGPVHSYNEQFF. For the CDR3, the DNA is TGTGCCAGCAGTTACCAGGGAGGCCCAGTACATTCCTACAATGAGCAGTTCTTC.

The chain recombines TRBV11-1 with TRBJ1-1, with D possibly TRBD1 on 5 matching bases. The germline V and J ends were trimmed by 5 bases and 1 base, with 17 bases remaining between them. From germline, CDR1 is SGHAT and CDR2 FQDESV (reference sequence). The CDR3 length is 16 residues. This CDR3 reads CASSLYAGDSNTEAFF. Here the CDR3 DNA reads TGTGCCAGCAGCCTTTATGCCGGGGACTCGAACACTGAAGCTTTCTTT.